This passage covers 6 T cell receptor beta chains from one sample sequenced in a study of blood T cell repertoires in COVID-19. Method: immunoSEQ multiplex PCR; TCRdb's copy keeps in-frame clones and lacks some. This sample has about 390,000 clones, with about 83% found just once. What was sequenced was PBMCs or T cells enriched from blood (not recorded which). The origin of the receptors is a woman between 45 and 65 years old who had recovered from COVID-19.

The genes are TRBV5-1 and TRBJ2-1; possible D gene TRBD2, 6 bases. V was pared by 3 bases and J by 3 bases, with 16 bases between. Germline CDR1 and CDR2: SGHRS and YFSETQ. The CDR3 is made up of 16 amino acids. CDR3 sequence reads: CASSSGWTDYYNEQFF. In nucleotides, the CDR3 is TGCGCCAGCAGCTCCGGATGGACGGACTACTACAATGAGCAGTTCTTC.

This clone was counted only a few times. This rearrangement joins TRBV27 to TRBJ1-1; weak D call: TRBD1 (5 bases). Trimming pared 3 bases from V and 6 bases from J, leaving 11 bases between. There are 13 residues in the CDR3. Germline loops: CDR1 MNHEY, CDR2 SMNVEV (reference sequence). The CDR3 is CASSFDSLSEAFF. The CDR3 nucleotides are TGTGCCAGCAGTTTTGACAGTCTCTCTGAAGCTTTCTTT.

This clone showed up just a few times. The V call is TRBV27, the J call TRBJ2-3; 14 bases fit TRBD2. CDR3 length equals 15 residues. After removal of 5 bases from V and 6 bases from J, the junction contained 4 bases not matched to a gene. Germline CDR1 is MNHEY and CDR2 is SMNVEV (reference sequence). The CDR3 loop is CASSRLAGGPDTQYF. The CDR3 DNA follows: TGTGCCAGCAGTCGACTAGCGGGGGGGCCGGATACGCAGTATTTT.

This rearrangement joins TRBV19 to TRBJ1-4; no firm D call. Trimming took 5 bases from V and 0 from J, leaving 13 bases between them. Per germline, CDR1 LNHDA and CDR2 SQIVND (reference sequence). This CDR3 region has 16 residues. CDR3 sequence: CASSPGWTATNEKLFF. The CDR3 DNA is TGTGCCAGTAGTCCGGGGTGGACGGCAACTAATGAAAAACTGTTTTTT.

The rearrangement joins TRBV5-6 to TRBJ1-1, with 9 bases lining up with TRBD1. CDR1 and CDR2 (germline): SGHDT, YYEEEE. With 0 bases clipped from V and 4 bases from J, the junction kept 7 bases outside the gene matches. CDR3 length: 16 amino acids. CDR3 amino acids: CASSLALGTGSTEAFF. The CDR3 DNA sequence: TGTGCCAGCAGCTTGGCGTTGGGGACAGGGAGCACTGAAGCTTTCTTT. The variable domain in full, with the rest retrieved from reference TRBV5-6 and TRBJ1-1, is DAGVTQSPTHLIKTRGQQVTLRCSPKSGHDTVSWYQQALGQGPQFIFQYYEEEERQRGNFPDRFSGHQFPNYSSELNVNALLLGDSALYLCASSLALGTGSTEAFFGQGTRLTVV.

The chain uses TRBV6-5 and TRBJ1-2; possible D gene TRBD1, 6 bases. The germline V gene encodes CDR1 MNHEY and CDR2 SVGAGI. The ends were cut back, 2 bases at V and 4 bases at J, with 11 bases in the middle. This CDR3 comprises 14 residues. The CDR3 nucleotides are TGTGCCAGCAGTTACAACAGGGCCCTCTATGGCTACACCTTC. It specifies CASSYNRALYGYTF.